These 30 T cell receptor beta chains were sequenced from one sample in a study of cytomegalovirus exposure and HLA in healthy donors. Assay: immunoSEQ multiplex PCR; the TCRdb copy retains only in-frame clones and omits some. The sample gives around 300,000 clones, about 86% of which show up once; roughly 0.99% is in the top ten. Sequencing was performed on PBMCs. These TCRs come from a woman between 18 and 29 years old in good health and CMV-seronegative.

The chain is built from TRBV5-6 and TRBJ2-7; D possibly corresponds to TRBD1 (6 bases). Trimming removed 3 bases from V and 3 bases from J, with 13 bases in between. Germline V gene lookup returns CDR1 SGHDT and CDR2 YYEEEE. This CDR3 has 14 residues. Here the CDR3 reads CASSSTGYVYEQYF. The CDR3 coding sequence is TGTGCCAGCAGCTCAACAGGGTATGTCTACGAGCAGTACTTC.

V is TRBV21-1 and J is TRBJ2-3; the DNA was not used to check the table's D call, TRBD2. TRBV21-1 is reported as a pseudogene. The CDR3 spans 16 residues. The CDR3 region has the DNA TGTGCCAGCAGCGGACGCACTAGCGAGTCCACAGATACGCAGTATTTT. Translated, it gives CASSGRTSESTDTQYF.

This clone has a handful of counts. The chain uses TRBV9 and TRBJ1-2; TRBD1 matches 7 bases. Germline CDR1 SGDLS, CDR2 YYNGEE. The CDR3 has 14 amino acids. Germline trimming cut 4 bases from V and 4 bases from J; bases unmatched to any gene: 7. The CDR3 bases are TGTGCCAGCAGCTCAGGGACAGAGGGCTATGGCTACACCTTC. This translates into CASSSGTEGYGYTF.

This chain uses TRBV9 with TRBJ2-2, with a weak D call TRBD1 (6 bases). V lost 4 bases, J lost 4 bases, and 14 bases lay in between. The CDR3 runs 15 residues. CDR1 and CDR2 (germline): SGDLS, YYNGEE. CDR3 loop: CASSPQRGSTGELFF. The CDR3 DNA follows: TGTGCCAGCAGCCCCCAGAGGGGGAGCACCGGGGAGCTGTTTTTT.

This rearrangement joins TRBV11-2 to TRBJ2-1, with TRBD2 matching 10 bases. CDR3 size: 15 residues. Unmatched junction bases numbered 10, after V lost 5 bases and J lost 9 bases. Germline V gives CDR1 SGHAT, CDR2 FQNNGV. In DNA form, the CDR3 reads TGTGCCAGCAGCCCGATCCCCGCTAGCGGGAGTGAGCAGTTCTTC. This codes for CASSPIPASGSEQFF. Full variable domain (remainder filled in from reference TRBV11-2 and TRBJ2-1): EAGVAQSPRYKIIEKRQSVAFWCNPISGHATLYWYQQILGQGPKLLIQFQNNGVVDDSQLPKDRFSAERLKGVDSTLKIQPAKLEDSAVYLCASSPIPASGSEQFFGPGTRLTVL.

The chain couples TRBV25-1 to TRBJ1-5, with D uncertain. This CDR3 spans 14 amino acids. Trimming took off 4 bases at V and 7 bases at J, with 14 bases between the two ends. Germline lookup yields CDR1 MGHDK and CDR2 SYGVNS. CDR3 loop: CASSGRRLRQPQHF. The CDR3 DNA reads as TGTGCCAGCAGTGGGCGTCGGTTGAGGCAGCCCCAGCATTTT.

J is TRBJ2-5 and V is TRBV27; 12 bases are shared with TRBD2. This CDR3 is 15 amino acids long. V gave up 6 bases and J gave up 5 bases; unmatched junction bases: 7. Germline V lookup: CDR1 MNHEY, CDR2 SMNVEV (reference sequence). This CDR3 reads CASSRGLAGSETQYF. The DNA of the CDR3 is TGTGCCAGCAGCCGCGGACTAGCGGGATCGGAGACCCAGTACTTC.

This clone was detected only once. V is TRBV18 and J is TRBJ2-1; a weak D match, TRBD2 (5 bases). V was pared by 3 bases and J by 6 bases, with 21 bases between. Looked up from germline, CDR1 is KGHSH and CDR2 is LQKENI. The CDR3 is 17 amino acids. The CDR3 nucleotides read TGTGCCAGCTCACCGAGGGCCGGTTCGGGTATGGGCAATGAGCAGTTCTTC. It translates to CASSPRAGSGMGNEQFF. Looking up the rest from reference TRBV18 and TRBJ2-1 gives the full variable domain: NAGVMQNPRHLVRRRGQEARLRCSPMKGHSHVYWYRQLPEEGLKFMVYLQKENIIDESGMPKERFSAEFPKEGPSILRIQQVVRGDSAAYFCASSPRAGSGMGNEQFFGPGTRLTVL.

The chain joins TRBV30 to TRBJ1-2, with 7 bases fitting TRBD1. Trimming took 2 bases from V and 7 from J; bases not matched to a gene: 4. Germline CDR1 reads GTSNPN; CDR2 reads SVGIG (reference sequence). The CDR3 contains 12 residues. The CDR3 DNA reads TGTGCCTGGAGTCGTCAGGGGGGTGGCTACACCTTC. Its translation: CAWSRQGGGYTF.

This clone was counted a few times. The gene calls are TRBV10-3 and TRBJ1-4, with D possibly matching TRBD1 (5 bases). CDR1 is ENHRY, CDR2 SYGVKD, per germline. This CDR3 is built from 14 residues. V was trimmed by 6 bases and J by 6 bases, leaving 14 bases between them. CDR3 in DNA: TGTGCCATCAGGGGGGGATTTGGTGATGAAAAACTGTTTTTT. It codes for CAIRGGFGDEKLFF.

The chain carries TRBV7-9 and TRBJ1-2; tentative D call: TRBD1 (5 bases). The germline gives CDR1 SEHNR, CDR2 FQNEAQ (reference sequence). This CDR3 comprises 16 residues. The ends were cut back, 3 bases at V and 0 bases at J, with 14 bases in the middle. CDR3 region: CASSFVSGTPNYGYTF. CDR3 sequence (DNA): TGTGCCAGCAGCTTCGTAAGCGGGACTCCTAACTATGGCTACACCTTC.

The V and J genes are TRBV19 and TRBJ1-2; D gene uncertain. CDR1 is LNHDA, CDR2 SQIVND, per germline (reference sequence). Between the trimmed V and J ends, which lost 1 base and 3 bases, there was a span of 6 bases. This CDR3 has 13 amino acids. CDR3 loop: CASSIGRYYGYTF. The CDR3, as DNA: TGTGCCAGTAGTATAGGGCGGTACTATGGCTACACCTTC.

The chain couples TRBV4-1 to TRBJ2-7; unclear D gene. CDR1 MGHRA and CDR2 YSYEKL come from the germline V gene. There are 13 residues in the CDR3. V lost 5 bases and J 1 base, leaving 9 bases between the germline ends. This CDR3 is CASSIVVSYEQYF. The CDR3 DNA reads as TGCGCCAGCAGCATCGTAGTTTCCTACGAGCAGTACTTC.

V usage is TRBV4-3 and J usage is TRBJ2-6; no clear D gene. CDR1 is LGHNA and CDR2 is YSLEER in the germline V gene. The CDR3 runs 13 residues. With 4 bases removed from V and 3 bases from J, the gap between germline ends came to 4 bases. The CDR3 bases are TGCGCCAGCAGCCTCAGTGGGGCCAACGTCCTGACTTTC. Its protein product is CASSLSGANVLTF.

The chain links TRBV27 to TRBJ1-1, with D perhaps matching TRBD1 (6 bases). From germline, CDR1 is MNHEY and CDR2 SMNVEV (reference sequence). V was pared by 5 bases and J by 2 bases, with 12 bases between. The CDR3 covers 14 residues. The CDR3 here is CASSTPDRNTEAFF. Here the CDR3 DNA reads TGTGCCAGCAGTACCCCGGACAGAAACACTGAAGCTTTCTTT.

The chain couples TRBV5-6 to TRBJ1-1; D is unclear. Germline CDR1 is SGHDT and CDR2 is YYEEEE. The CDR3 is 12 amino acids. The V end was cut by 4 bases, the J end by 11 bases, with 15 bases between. CDR3 nucleotides: TGTGCCAGCAGCCGAGACACCCCGAAGGCTTTCTTT. The encoded protein is CASSRDTPKAFF.

V is TRBV30 and J is TRBJ1-2, with TRBD1 identical over 7 bases. This CDR3 is 15 amino acids long. Trimming cost V 5 bases and J 7 bases; bases outside gene matches: 16. Germline CDR1 and CDR2: GTSNPN and SVGIG (reference sequence). The CDR3, as DNA: TGTGCCTGGGAAAAGGGGGCAGGGCCGGTGGGTGGCTACACCTTC. It yields the protein CAWEKGAGPVGGYTF.

The chain recombines TRBV5-4 with TRBJ2-1; 10 bases agree with TRBD2. This CDR3 is 16 amino acids long. Germline trimming cut 0 bases from V and 8 bases from J; bases unmatched to any gene: 8. Germline assignment: CDR1 SGHNT and CDR2 YYREEE (reference sequence). In DNA, the CDR3 is TGTGCCAGCAGCTTGGGGCTAGCGGGAGCTCGGGATGAGCAGTTCTTC. This translates into CASSLGLAGARDEQFF.

This sequence joins TRBV11-3 and TRBJ2-7; the match to TRBD2 covers 12 bases. The germline CDR1 and CDR2 sequences are SGHNT and YENEEA. The CDR3 has 14 amino acids. The junction had 2 bases not matched to a gene; V was cut back by 3 bases and J by 5 bases. CDR3 amino acids: CASSFGLAGNEQYF. CDR3 in DNA: TGTGCCAGCAGCTTTGGACTAGCGGGAAACGAGCAGTACTTC. The full variable domain, completed using reference TRBV11-3 and TRBJ2-7, is EAGVVQSPRYKIIEKKQPVAFWCNPISGHNTLYWYLQNLGQGPELLIRYENEEAVDDSQLPKDRFSAERLKGVDSTLKIQPAELGDSAVYLCASSFGLAGNEQYFGPGTRLTVT.

This chain uses TRBV19 with TRBJ1-5, with D possibly matching TRBD1 (5 bases). Deletions cut 7 bases from V and 0 bases from J, with 16 bases between. CDR3 size: 16 residues. CDR1 and CDR2 from the germline V gene are LNHDA and SQIVND (reference sequence). CDR3 sequence (DNA): TGTGCCAGTATGAGACTCCAGGGATATAGCAATCAGCCCCAGCATTTT. Its protein is CASMRLQGYSNQPQHF.

The gene calls are TRBV9 and TRBJ2-7; a weak D match, TRBD2 (5 bases). The CDR3 runs 14 residues. Germline values: CDR1 SGDLS, CDR2 YYNGEE. The V end lost 1 base, the J end lost 3 bases, and 11 bases lay between the germline ends. This chain's CDR3 is CASSVSGVGYEQYF. DNA for the CDR3: TGTGCCAGCAGCGTATCCGGGGTGGGCTACGAGCAGTACTTC.

The chain joins TRBV7-9 to TRBJ2-7; perhaps TRBD2 as D (6 bases). The CDR3 runs 16 residues. The ends were cut back, 5 bases at V and 2 bases at J, with 19 bases in the middle. The germline V gene has CDR1 SEHNR and CDR2 FQNEAQ (reference sequence). This CDR3 is CASSPPEGEAPYEQYF. CDR3 DNA: TGTGCCAGCAGCCCTCCCGAAGGGGAGGCCCCCTACGAGCAGTACTTC.

The chain couples TRBV19 to TRBJ1-2, with a tentative D call TRBD1 (5 bases). With 1 base removed from V and 4 bases from J, the gap between germline ends came to 13 bases. The V gene's germline CDR1 is LNHDA and CDR2 SQIVND (reference sequence). This CDR3 spans 15 amino acids. The CDR3 nucleotides read TGTGCCAGTAGTATAGCTAAGGGGCAGAGCTATGGCTACACCTTC. Translated: CASSIAKGQSYGYTF.

This clone has more than one count but fewer than ten. The V and J genes are TRBV6-4 and TRBJ2-2; no definite D call. Germline values: CDR1 MRHNA, CDR2 SNTAGT. CDR3 length equals 14 residues. V was clipped by 11 bases and J by 1 base, with 14 bases between them. The CDR3, as DNA: TGTGCCTCCCGGTGGTCCGAGAACACCGGGGAGCTGTTTTTT. It encodes CASRWSENTGELFF.

V usage is TRBV19 and J usage is TRBJ2-7; TRBD1 aligns across 10 bases. Trimming cost V 4 bases and J 4 bases; bases outside gene matches: 7. The CDR3 sequence is 15 residues long. Germline V gene lookup returns CDR1 LNHDA and CDR2 SQIVND (reference sequence). The CDR3 protein is CASSNRDRGIYEQYF. Written as DNA, the CDR3 is TGTGCCAGTAGTAACCGGGACAGGGGTATATACGAGCAGTACTTC. The whole variable domain, remainder taken from reference TRBV19 and TRBJ2-7, is DGGITQSPKYLFRKEGQNVTLSCEQNLNHDAMYWYRQDPGQGLRLIYYSQIVNDFQKGDIAEGYSVSREKKESFPLTVTSAQKNPTAFYLCASSNRDRGIYEQYFGPGTRLTVT.

The chain is built from TRBV5-1 and TRBJ2-7, with 7 bases lining up with TRBD2. Germline trimming cut 4 bases from V and 6 bases from J; bases unmatched to any gene: 10. CDR1 SGHRS and CDR2 YFSETQ come from the germline V gene. There are 14 residues in the CDR3. The CDR3 protein is CASSTKREATEQYF. CDR3 in DNA: TGCGCCAGCAGCACCAAACGGGAGGCTACCGAGCAGTACTTC.

The chain combines TRBV7-6 with TRBJ2-2; 10 bases agree with TRBD1. Germline loops: CDR1 SGHVS, CDR2 FNYEAQ. Trimming took 4 bases from V and 2 from J; bases not matched to a gene: 4. There are 16 residues in the CDR3. The CDR3 loop reads CASSSRQGANTGELFF. The CDR3 DNA reads as TGTGCCAGCAGCTCCCGACAGGGGGCCAACACCGGGGAGCTGTTTTTT.

The chain is built from TRBV19 and TRBJ1-5; tentatively, D is TRBD1 (5 bases). Germline V lookup: CDR1 LNHDA, CDR2 SQIVND (reference sequence). The CDR3 is 15 amino acids. Trimming cost V 5 bases and J 2 bases, with 13 bases left between them. This CDR3 reads CASSAQGGGNQPQHF. CDR3 bases: TGTGCCAGTAGTGCCCAGGGCGGGGGCAATCAGCCCCAGCATTTT.

The chain carries TRBV7-2 and TRBJ2-5; D possibly corresponds to TRBD2 (5 bases). V was shortened by 5 bases and J by 1 base, with 8 bases between the two germline ends. CDR3 size: 13 residues. Germline CDR1 and CDR2: SGHTA and FQGNSA. The CDR3 sequence is CASSQGGQETQYF. Here the CDR3 DNA reads TGTGCCAGCAGCCAAGGAGGCCAAGAGACCCAGTACTTC.

The chain couples TRBV2 to TRBJ2-5; D perhaps matches TRBD1 (5 bases). CDR1 and CDR2 from the germline V gene are SNHLY and FYNNEI. V was pared by 7 bases and J by 1 base, with 13 bases between. This CDR3 region has 14 residues. CDR3 bases: TGTGCCAGCACCCCAGGGCTGGGCCAAGAGACCCAGTACTTC. It specifies CASTPGLGQETQYF. Full variable domain (rest looked up from reference TRBV2 and TRBJ2-5): EPEVTQTPSHQVTQMGQEVILRCVPISNHLYFYWYRQILGQKVEFLVSFYNNEISEKSEIFDDQFSVERPDGSNFTLKIRSTKLEDSAMYFCASTPGLGQETQYFGPGTRLLVL.